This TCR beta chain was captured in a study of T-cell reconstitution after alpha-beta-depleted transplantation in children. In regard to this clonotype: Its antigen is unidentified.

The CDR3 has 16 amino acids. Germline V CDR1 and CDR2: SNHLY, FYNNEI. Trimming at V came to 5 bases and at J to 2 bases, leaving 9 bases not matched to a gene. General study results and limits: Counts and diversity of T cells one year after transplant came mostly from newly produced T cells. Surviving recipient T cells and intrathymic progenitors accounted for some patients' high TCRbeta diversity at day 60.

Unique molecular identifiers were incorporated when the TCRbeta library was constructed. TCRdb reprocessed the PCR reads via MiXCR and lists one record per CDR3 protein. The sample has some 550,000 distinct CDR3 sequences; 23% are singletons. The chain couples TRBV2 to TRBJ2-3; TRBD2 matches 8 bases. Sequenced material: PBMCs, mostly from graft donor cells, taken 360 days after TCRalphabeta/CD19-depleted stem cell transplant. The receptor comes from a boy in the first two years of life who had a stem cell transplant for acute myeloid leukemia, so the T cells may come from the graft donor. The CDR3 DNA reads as TGTGCCAGCAGTCTCCAAGGGACTAGTACCACAGATACGCAGTATTTT. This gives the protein CASSLQGTSTTDTQYF.